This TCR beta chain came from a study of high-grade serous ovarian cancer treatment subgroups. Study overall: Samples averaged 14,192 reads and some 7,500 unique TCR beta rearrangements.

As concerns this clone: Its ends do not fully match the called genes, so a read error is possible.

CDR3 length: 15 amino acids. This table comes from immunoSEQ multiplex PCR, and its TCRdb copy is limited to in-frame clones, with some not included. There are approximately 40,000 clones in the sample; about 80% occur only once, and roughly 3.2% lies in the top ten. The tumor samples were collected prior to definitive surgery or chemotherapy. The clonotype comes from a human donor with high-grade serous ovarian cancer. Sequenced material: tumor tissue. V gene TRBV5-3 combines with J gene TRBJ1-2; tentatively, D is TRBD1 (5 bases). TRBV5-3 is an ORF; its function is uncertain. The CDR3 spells CASSLDVGRNYGYTF. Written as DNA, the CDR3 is TGTGCCAGCAGCTTGGACGTGGGGCGGAACTATGGCTACACCTTC.